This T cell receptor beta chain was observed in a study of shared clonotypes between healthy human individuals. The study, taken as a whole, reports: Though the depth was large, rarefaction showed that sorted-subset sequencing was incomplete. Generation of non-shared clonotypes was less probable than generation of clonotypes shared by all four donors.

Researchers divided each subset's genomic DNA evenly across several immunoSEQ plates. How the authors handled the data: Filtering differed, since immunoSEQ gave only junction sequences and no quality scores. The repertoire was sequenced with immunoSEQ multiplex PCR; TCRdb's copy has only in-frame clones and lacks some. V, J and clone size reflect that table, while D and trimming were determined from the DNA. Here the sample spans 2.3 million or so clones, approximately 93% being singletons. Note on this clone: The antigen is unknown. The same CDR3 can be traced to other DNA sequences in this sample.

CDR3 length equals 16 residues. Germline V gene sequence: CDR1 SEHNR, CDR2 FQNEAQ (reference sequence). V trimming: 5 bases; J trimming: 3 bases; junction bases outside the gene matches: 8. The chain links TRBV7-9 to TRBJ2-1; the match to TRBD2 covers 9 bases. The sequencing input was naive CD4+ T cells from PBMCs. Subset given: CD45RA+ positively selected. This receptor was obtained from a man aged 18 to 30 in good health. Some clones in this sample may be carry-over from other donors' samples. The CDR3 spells CASSPLLAGSYNEQFF. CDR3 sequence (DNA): TGTGCCAGCAGCCCCCTTCTAGCGGGAAGCTACAATGAGCAGTTCTTC.